The 31 T cell receptor beta chains reported below all come from one sample, sequenced in a study of response to subunit inactivated influenza vaccine. Using its own MiXCR run on the RT-PCR reads, TCRdb lists one record per CDR3 protein. The sample yields 700,000 to 800,000 distinct CDR3 sequences, roughly 18% seen once. Source: PBMCs from blood, taken around 5 days after vaccination. The receptors were sampled from a man between 50 and 59 years old who received an inactivated influenza vaccine.

This clonotype showed up many times. The V and J genes are TRBV29-1 and TRBJ2-7; D tentatively fits TRBD1 or TRBD2 (5 bases each). The CDR3 runs to 14 residues. Per the germline V gene, CDR1 is SQVTM and CDR2 is ANQGSEA. Trimming took off 4 bases at V and 3 bases at J, with 16 bases between the two ends. The CDR3 here is CSVGTGTDFYEQYF. CDR3 coding DNA: TGCAGCGTTGGGACCGGGACCGATTTCTACGAGCAGTACTTC.

This chain uses TRBV7-3 with TRBJ2-3; 9 positions agree with TRBD2. Germline values: CDR1 SGHTA, CDR2 FQGTGA. V was pared by 5 bases and J by 3 bases, with 6 bases of the junction left unmatched. The CDR3 sequence is 15 residues long. In DNA form, the CDR3 reads TGTGCCAGCAGCAATCTAGCGGGACGAACAGATACGCAGTATTTT. This sequence encodes CASSNLAGRTDTQYF.

The chain couples TRBV5-7 to TRBJ2-1; D perhaps matches TRBD2 (6 bases). TRBV5-7 is classed as an ORF, of uncertain function. V was trimmed by 3 bases and J by 10 bases, leaving 14 bases between them. The CDR3 is 13 amino acids. This chain's CDR3 is CASSSEGSGEQFF. The DNA for the CDR3 is TGTGCCAGCAGCTCCGAGGGGAGCGGGGAGCAGTTCTTC.

This clonotype has a handful of counts. The rearrangement joins TRBV9 to TRBJ2-7; weak D call: TRBD1 (7 bases). The CDR3 extends over 16 amino acids. Trimming removed 2 bases at V and 0 bases at J, with 15 bases between. Germline V gene data show CDR1 as SGDLS and CDR2 as YYNGEE. In DNA form, the CDR3 reads TGTGCCAGCAGCGTGCGGGACAGCGATAGCTCCTACGAGCAGTACTTC. Protein sequence: CASSVRDSDSSYEQYF.

The chain has TRBV20-1 and TRBJ2-7; TRBD2 aligns across 10 bases. V was pared by 0 bases and J by 2 bases, with 13 bases of the junction left unmatched. The CDR3 runs 18 residues. Germline V gene data show CDR1 as DFQATT and CDR2 as SNEGSKA (reference sequence). The CDR3 DNA follows: TGCAGTGCTAGAGATCACAAATTTCTTAGCGGGGGGCCCTACGAGCAGTACTTC. This sequence encodes CSARDHKFLSGGPYEQYF.

J is TRBJ2-1 and V is TRBV14; D is ambiguous. The CDR3 extends over 13 amino acids. The germline gives CDR1 SGHDN, CDR2 FVKESK. V lost 4 bases to trimming and J lost 4 bases, with 8 bases between them. The DNA of the CDR3 is TGTGCCAGCAGCCCCCTGGGATACAATGAGCAGTTCTTC. As protein: CASSPLGYNEQFF. Full variable domain (remainder filled in from reference TRBV14 and TRBJ2-1): EAGVTQFPSHSVIEKGQTVTLRCDPISGHDNLYWYRRVMGKEIKFLLHFVKESKQDESGMPNNRFLAERTGGTYSTLKVQPAELEDSGVYFCASSPLGYNEQFFGPGTRLTVL.

In its sample, this clonotype was seen a few times. The gene calls are TRBV20-1 and TRBJ2-1, with D maybe TRBD2 (5 bases). The CDR3 has 11 amino acids. Germline V CDR1 and CDR2: DFQATT, SNEGSKA (reference sequence). Trimming removed 0 bases at V and 12 bases at J, with 9 bases between. CDR3 sequence (DNA): TGCAGTGCTAGAGATCTAGCCGGGCAGTTCTTC. Translation: CSARDLAGQFF.

On this clonotype itself: Compared with germline, one end of the junction differs, possibly owing to a read error. The chain carries TRBV18 and TRBJ1-3; the D gene is possibly TRBD1 (5 bases). The CDR3 has 16 amino acids. The germline V gene has CDR1 KGHSH and CDR2 LQKENI. The CDR3 reads CVSSPMGGTRGNTIYF. CDR3 bases: TGTGTCAGCTCCCCCATGGGGGGGACGAGAGGAAACACCATATACTTT.

The chain employs TRBV5-1 and TRBJ1-1; D is possibly TRBD1 (5 bases). With 0 bases removed from V and 0 bases from J, the gap between germline ends came to 12 bases. This CDR3 contains 16 residues. Germline CDR1 and CDR2: SGHRS and YFSETQ. The CDR3 is CASSLGTGSMNTEAFF. CDR3 DNA sequence: TGCGCCAGCAGCTTGGGCACAGGTTCGATGAACACTGAAGCTTTCTTT.

The chain links TRBV5-2 to TRBJ2-6; the table's D call of TRBD2 was not tested on the DNA. TRBV5-2 is shown as a pseudogene. The CDR3 sequence is 20 residues long. The CDR3, as DNA: TGTGCCATGGGCTTGAGTAGGACTAGCGGGAGCAGAGCTGGGGCCAACGTCCTGACTTTC. It encodes CAMGLSRTSGSRAGANVLTF.

CDR3 region: CASSLVRESPLHF. In nucleotides, the CDR3 is TGTGCCAGCAGCTTAGTCAGGGAATCACCCCTCCACTTT. This chain joins TRBV7-8 and TRBJ1-6, with D maybe TRBD1 (5 bases). The CDR3 contains 13 residues. V shed 1 base and J shed 10 bases, with 8 bases lying between them. Germline V gene lookup returns CDR1 SGHVS and CDR2 FQNEAQ.

This clonotype was seen once. The chain uses TRBV29-1 and TRBJ1-5; possible D gene TRBD1, 6 bases. V lost 6 bases and J lost 2, with 14 bases in between. CDR1 is SQVTM and CDR2 is ANQGSEA in the germline V gene. This CDR3 region has 14 residues. The CDR3 is CSVAQGGGNQPQHF. CDR3 nucleotide sequence: TGCAGCGTCGCTCAAGGGGGTGGCAATCAGCCCCAGCATTTT.

The chain employs TRBV6-2 or TRBV6-3 and TRBJ1-3; 7 bases agree with TRBD1. Germline V gene lookup returns CDR1 MNHEY and CDR2 SVGEGT. The CDR3 covers 20 residues. After removal of 4 bases from V and 0 bases from J, the junction contained 18 bases not matched to a gene. The CDR3 sequence is CASSSIGQDRGGNSGNTIYF. The CDR3 bases are TGTGCCAGCAGTTCTATCGGACAGGACCGAGGGGGAAACTCTGGAAACACCATATATTTT.

This clonotype was recorded once. The rearrangement uses TRBV7-9 and TRBJ2-1; 9 positions match TRBD1. V shed 5 bases, J shed 2 bases, and the junction held 7 bases outside the gene matches. The CDR3 contains 16 residues. CDR1 and CDR2 from the germline V gene are SEHNR and FQNEAQ (reference sequence). For the CDR3, the DNA is TGTGCCAGCAGCGGACCCCGGGACAGGGCCTACAATGAGCAGTTCTTC. Protein sequence: CASSGPRDRAYNEQFF.

For the CDR3, the DNA is TGCAGGCCAGGCCGCGACACAGATACGCAGTATTTT. This encodes CRPGRDTDTQYF. The rearrangement joins TRBV20-1 to TRBJ2-3; D remains ambiguous. The CDR3 loop spans 12 amino acids. Germline CDR1 reads DFQATT; CDR2 reads SNEGSKA (reference sequence).

This clonotype was detected a few times. V is TRBV6-2 or TRBV6-3 and J is TRBJ2-1; no reliable D call. Germline assignment: CDR1 MNHEY and CDR2 SVGEGT. There are 14 residues in the CDR3. V was trimmed by 2 bases and J by 6 bases, leaving 11 bases between them. DNA of the CDR3: TGTGCCAGCAGTTACATTCCGAAGGTCAATGAGCAGTTCTTC. Translated, it gives CASSYIPKVNEQFF.

The chain joins TRBV18 to TRBJ2-4; 8 bases are shared with TRBD1. The CDR3 spans 15 residues. V was clipped by 5 bases and J by 5 bases; unmatched bases: 8. Germline CDR1 and CDR2: KGHSH and LQKENI. The CDR3 loop reads CASSKDRVPQNIQYF. The CDR3 DNA sequence: TGTGCCAGCTCAAAGGACAGGGTACCCCAAAACATTCAGTACTTC.

This clonotype was detected a few times. This chain uses TRBV6-5 with TRBJ2-5; D unresolved. With 9 bases removed from V and 7 bases from J, the gap between germline ends came to 12 bases. The CDR3 extends over 11 amino acids. The germline gives CDR1 MNHEY, CDR2 SVGAGI. Here the CDR3 reads CASASPGTQYF. The CDR3 DNA follows: TGTGCCAGTGCTTCTCCGGGGACCCAGTACTTC.

This clonotype was counted only a few times. The chain recombines TRBV15 with TRBJ1-5; TRBD1 aligns across 7 bases. Germline V gene sequence: CDR1 LNHNV, CDR2 YYDKDF (reference sequence). The CDR3 has 14 residues. The trim removed 3 bases at V and 6 bases at J, leaving 5 bases unmatched. The CDR3 sequence is CATSSSGGSQPQHF. CDR3 DNA sequence: TGTGCCACCAGCAGTTCAGGGGGAAGTCAGCCCCAGCATTTT.

The V and J genes are TRBV5-8 and TRBJ2-4; TRBD1 matches at 9 bases. This CDR3 is 16 amino acids long. The ends lost 5 bases at V and 7 bases at J; junction bases unmatched: 13. Germline CDR1 SGHTS, CDR2 YDEGEE. The CDR3 DNA sequence: TGTGCCAGCAGTTTGAGGCGACAGGGGGAGGTTAACATTCAGTACTTC. The encoded protein is CASSLRRQGEVNIQYF. Full variable domain (outside the CDR3, taken from reference TRBV5-8 and TRBJ2-4): EAGVTQSPTHLIKTRGQQATLRCSPISGHTSVYWYQQALGLGLQFLLWYDEGEERNRGNFPPRFSGRQFPNYSSELNVNALELEDSALYLCASSLRRQGEVNIQYFGAGTRLSVL.

This clonotype was counted between two and nine times. CDR3 amino acids: CASSEGPHYGYTF. CDR3 nucleotides: TGCGCCAGCAGCGAGGGCCCACACTATGGCTACACCTTC. The chain employs TRBV5-1 and TRBJ1-2; D gene uncertain. There are 13 residues in the CDR3. Looked up from germline, CDR1 is SGHRS and CDR2 is YFSETQ. V was clipped by 4 bases and J by 3 bases, with 10 bases between them.

The J gene is TRBJ2-3, the V gene TRBV27; 10 bases map to TRBD2. V trimming: 1 base; J trimming: 2 bases; junction bases outside the gene matches: 6. The germline V gene has CDR1 MNHEY and CDR2 SMNVEV (reference sequence). The CDR3 totals 17 residues. The CDR3 sequence is CASSLLGSGGITDTQYF. In DNA form, the CDR3 reads TGTGCCAGCAGTTTATTGGGTAGCGGGGGGATCACAGATACGCAGTATTTT.

V gene TRBV11-2 combines with J gene TRBJ2-2; either TRBD1 or TRBD2 may supply D (5 bases each). Trimming left V 7 bases short and J 0 bases short, with 12 bases between. Looked up from germline, CDR1 is SGHAT and CDR2 is FQNNGV. The CDR3 is 15 residues long. The DNA of the CDR3 is TGTGCCAGCATGGGACGGCCCACGAACACCGGGGAGCTGTTTTTT. It specifies CASMGRPTNTGELFF.

This clonotype has more than one count but fewer than ten. The V gene is TRBV5-6, the J gene TRBJ2-1; D not certain. Germline-derived CDR1 and CDR2 are SGHDT and YYEEEE. The CDR3 loop spans 14 amino acids. V was pared by 4 bases and J by 0 bases, with 8 bases between. The CDR3 protein is CASSIGRSYNEQFF. CDR3 DNA sequence: TGTGCCAGCAGCATAGGGCGCTCCTACAATGAGCAGTTCTTC.

This clonotype has only a few counts. This chain connects TRBV5-5 to TRBJ2-3; TRBD2 might be the D (7 bases). CDR1 and CDR2 (germline): SGHKS, YYEKEE (reference sequence). Trimming took off 1 base at V and 4 bases at J, with 16 bases between the two ends. The CDR3 is 16 residues long. The CDR3 loop reads CASSLSVGGRADTQYF. DNA for the CDR3: TGTGCCAGCAGCTTGTCCGTGGGGGGGCGGGCAGATACGCAGTATTTT.

The sample holds many counts of this clonotype. The rearrangement links TRBV15 to TRBJ2-3; perhaps D is TRBD1 or TRBD2 (5 bases each). Trimming removed 5 bases from V and 0 bases from J, with 12 bases in between. The CDR3 covers 15 residues. Germline CDR1 LNHNV, CDR2 YYDKDF (reference sequence). CDR3 DNA sequence: TGTGCCACCAGCCGAGGGGCCTTTAGCACAGATACGCAGTATTTT. Its translation is CATSRGAFSTDTQYF.

This clonotype was found a few times. The rearrangement joins TRBV18 to TRBJ2-6; D unresolved. The CDR3 is 17 residues long. Germline V CDR1 and CDR2: KGHSH, LQKENI. The V end lost 3 bases, the J end lost 0 bases, and 12 bases lay between the germline ends. CDR3 sequence: CASSPDGPTSGANVLTF. Written as DNA, the CDR3 is TGTGCCAGCTCACCTGATGGACCGACCTCTGGGGCCAACGTCCTGACTTTC.

CDR3 DNA sequence: TGTGCCAGCAGCTCCGGGACTAGATTCTACGAGCAGTACTTC. The encoded protein is CASSSGTRFYEQYF. The rearrangement joins TRBV7-9 to TRBJ2-7, with 8 bases fitting TRBD2. The germline CDR1 and CDR2 sequences are SEHNR and FQNEAQ (reference sequence). V gave up 4 bases and J gave up 3 bases; unmatched junction bases: 5. The CDR3 runs 14 residues.

This clonotype has more than one count but fewer than ten. DNA of the CDR3: TGCAGCGTTGCCCTGGCCGCGAATGAGCAGTTCTTC. Its protein product is CSVALAANEQFF. The V call is TRBV29-1, the J call TRBJ2-1; no definite D call. This CDR3 is 12 amino acids long. Looked up from germline, CDR1 is SQVTM and CDR2 is ANQGSEA. V gave up 4 bases and J gave up 7 bases, with 11 bases separating them.

This clonotype was seen just once. The rearrangement links TRBV25-1 to TRBJ2-7, with D unresolved. CDR3 length: 11 amino acids. Germline lookup yields CDR1 MGHDK and CDR2 SYGVNS. V was cut by 3 bases and J by 5 bases, with 5 bases left in between. CDR3 coding DNA: TGTGCCAGCAGTGAGATCGACGAGCAGTACTTC. It encodes CASSEIDEQYF.

This chain joins TRBV15 and TRBJ2-5; 7 bases align to TRBD2. This CDR3 has 16 residues. V dropped 8 bases and J dropped 2; count of bases not matched to a gene: 14. The V gene's germline CDR1 is LNHNV and CDR2 YYDKDF (reference sequence). CDR3 loop: CATQTPGLSQQETQYF. The CDR3 nucleotides read TGTGCCACCCAAACCCCGGGACTAAGTCAACAAGAGACCCAGTACTTC.